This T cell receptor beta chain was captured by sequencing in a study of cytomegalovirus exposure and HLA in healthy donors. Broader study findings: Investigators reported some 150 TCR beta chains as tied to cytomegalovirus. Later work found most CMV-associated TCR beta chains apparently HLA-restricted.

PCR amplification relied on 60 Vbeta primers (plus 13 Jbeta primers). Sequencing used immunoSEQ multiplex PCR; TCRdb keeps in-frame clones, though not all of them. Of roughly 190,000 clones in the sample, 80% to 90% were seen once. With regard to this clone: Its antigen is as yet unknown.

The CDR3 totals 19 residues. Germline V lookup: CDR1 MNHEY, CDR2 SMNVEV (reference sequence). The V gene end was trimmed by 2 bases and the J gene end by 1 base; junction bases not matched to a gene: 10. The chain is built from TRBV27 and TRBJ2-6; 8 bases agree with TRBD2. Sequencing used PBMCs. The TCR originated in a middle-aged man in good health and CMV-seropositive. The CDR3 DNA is TGTGCCAGCAGTTTAGGGCTAGCGGGTCTTATATCTGGGGCCAACGTCCTGACTTTC. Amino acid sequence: CASSLGLAGLISGANVLTF.